This record concerns one TCR beta chain sequence. CDR1 is KGHSH, CDR2 LQKENI, per germline. Trimming took 1 base from V and 0 from J, leaving 7 bases between them. This CDR3 has 16 residues. Each CDR3 protein gets one entry after TCRdb re-called the 5' RACE reads with MiXCR. The sample yields about 320,000 distinct CDR3 sequences, about 10% seen once. The data derive from a study of T cells after yellow fever vaccination. The material was CD4+ T cells sorted from PBMCs, obtained 45 days after the yellow fever booster vaccination. The clonotype comes from a man aged 18-30 years who received the YFV17D yellow fever vaccine. The chain couples TRBV18 to TRBJ1-6, with TRBD1 as a possible D gene (5 bases). The CDR3: CASSPRGGSYNSPLHF. The CDR3 nucleotides are TGTGCCAGCTCACCACGGGGGGGCTCCTATAATTCACCCCTCCACTTT.